This TCR beta chain emerged from a study of human T cells and chemical hapten exposure. Whole-study results and caveats: In comparison with controls, expanded TCRs gave rise to a significantly larger number of large CDR3 similarity clusters.

V lost 6 bases and J lost 2, with 11 bases in between. CDR1 and CDR2 from the germline V gene are MDHEN and SYDVKM. The CDR3 covers 13 residues. Time point here: patch test 2, 6 weeks after DPC sensitization. Indicated treatment: therapeutic diphenylcyclopropenone sensitization with weekly scalp DPC. Whole blood that had not been fractionated was the source of extracted total RNA. Authors' data handling: Individual samples carried between about 23,224 and 700,000 TCRs, with 95,638 as the median. TCRdb used MiXCR to reprocess the RACE reads, holding one entry per CDR3 protein. None of the V and J calls come from the authors' own analysis; TCRdb made them. Of 35,000 to 50,000 distinct CDR3 sequences in the sample, roughly 10% were seen once. This clonotype was observed many times. No antigen is known for it.

This chain connects TRBV28 to TRBJ2-7, with D possibly TRBD2 on 6 matching bases. The receptor was derived from a woman in her 30s with alopecia areata. Some clones in this sample may be carry-over from other donors' samples. The source was whole blood, collected in connection with sensitization to the hapten diphenylcyclopropenone (DPC). The CDR3 region is CASRGTEAYEQYF. In nucleotides, the CDR3 is TGTGCCAGCAGGGGGACTGAGGCCTACGAGCAGTACTTC.